The 13 T cell receptor beta chains reported below all come from one sample, sequenced in a study of cytomegalovirus exposure and HLA in healthy donors (dated 2017 in TCRdb). Receptors were amplified or captured by the immunoSEQ multiplex PCR assay. For the multiplex PCR, a mixture combining 60 forward primers for TCR Vbeta segments and 13 reverse primers for TCR Jbeta segments was used. TCRdb holds this immuneACCESS table with in-frame rearrangements only. Some clones are missing; in checked studies, unresolved V genes explain under half, and the rest has no known cause. The sample table holds some 150,000 clones, of which about 80% were seen once. The ten top clones hold 9.5% to 10% of the sample. The specimen sequenced was PBMCs. These receptors all come from a man aged 18-30 years in good health and CMV-seropositive.

CDR3 residues: CASSPRRTGERGYTF. In nucleotides, the CDR3 is TGTGCCAGCTCACCGCGAAGGACAGGCGAAAGAGGCTACACCTTC. The V gene is TRBV18, the J gene TRBJ1-2; 7 bases fit TRBD1. This CDR3 region has 15 residues. Trimming took 3 bases from V and 8 from J; bases not matched to a gene: 12. CDR1 is KGHSH and CDR2 is LQKENI in the germline V gene.

With regard to this clone: At one of its ends the junction is not consistent with the germline gene, which may arise from a read error. The V call is TRBV30, the J call TRBJ1-1, with D perhaps matching TRBD1 (5 bases). Germline loops: CDR1 GTSNPN, CDR2 SVGIG (reference sequence). The CDR3 covers 11 residues. The CDR3 region is CAWSVRGDGVF. CDR3 bases: TGTGCCTGGAGTGTAAGGGGCGATGGTGTCTTT. The full variable domain, its missing parts supplied by reference TRBV30 and TRBJ1-1, is SQTIHQWPATLVQPVGSPLSLECTVEGTSNPNLYWYRQAAGRGLQLLFYSVGIGQISSEVPQNLSASRPQDRQFILSSKKLLLSDSGFYLCAWSVRGDGVFGQGTRLTVV.

The rearrangement links TRBV6-1 to TRBJ1-4, with 7 bases fitting TRBD1. This CDR3 contains 14 residues. V lost 6 bases and J lost 5; bases outside the gene matches: 6. CDR1 and CDR2 (germline): MNHNS, SASEGT. The CDR3 sequence: CASRRDRVNEKLFF. Written as DNA, the CDR3 is TGTGCCAGCAGGAGAGACAGGGTGAATGAAAAACTGTTTTTT.

The chain has TRBV4-1 and TRBJ2-7; TRBD1 is a possible D gene (6 bases). This CDR3 is built from 16 residues. Germline values: CDR1 MGHRA, CDR2 YSYEKL. Trimming took 0 bases from V and 3 from J, leaving 15 bases between them. This chain's CDR3 is CASSQDRGTRHYEQYF. The CDR3 region has the DNA TGCGCCAGCAGCCAAGACAGGGGTACTCGACACTACGAGCAGTACTTC.

The table lists this clone with a few counts. The V gene is TRBV2, the J gene TRBJ1-5; TRBD1 is a possible D gene (5 bases). The CDR3 has 14 residues. Trimming cost V 4 bases and J 7 bases, with 14 bases left between them. Per germline, CDR1 SNHLY and CDR2 FYNNEI. The DNA for the CDR3 is TGTGCCAGCAGTGTATTAGGGGCCAAGCAGCCCCAGCATTTT. Translated, it gives CASSVLGAKQPQHF.

CDR3 DNA sequence: TGTGCCAGTAGGGGCGTTGATCAGCCCCAGCATTTT. Translated, it gives CASRGVDQPQHF. The chain links TRBV19 to TRBJ1-5; no clear D. Looked up from germline, CDR1 is LNHDA and CDR2 is SQIVND (reference sequence). CDR3 size: 12 residues. Trimming pared 6 bases from V and 5 bases from J, leaving 8 bases between.

V is TRBV11-2 and J is TRBJ2-1; unclear D gene. V was pared by 1 base and J by 8 bases, with 9 bases between. CDR3 length equals 13 residues. Germline lookup yields CDR1 SGHAT and CDR2 FQNNGV. The chain's CDR3 is CASSLGSADEQFF. DNA of the CDR3: TGTGCCAGCAGCTTAGGGTCGGCGGATGAGCAGTTCTTC. Together with reference TRBV11-2 and TRBJ2-1, the CDR3 gives the full variable domain: EAGVAQSPRYKIIEKRQSVAFWCNPISGHATLYWYQQILGQGPKLLIQFQNNGVVDDSQLPKDRFSAERLKGVDSTLKIQPAKLEDSAVYLCASSLGSADEQFFGPGTRLTVL.

The CDR3 DNA reads as TGTGCCAGCAGTTTTGTGGGAGGTAATTCACCCCTCCACTTT. Its translation: CASSFVGGNSPLHF. The J gene is TRBJ1-6, the V gene TRBV27; D not certain. CDR3 length: 14 residues. The germline V gene encodes CDR1 MNHEY and CDR2 SMNVEV (reference sequence). The germline V and J ends were trimmed by 3 bases and 6 bases, with 9 bases remaining between them.

The J gene is TRBJ2-7, the V gene TRBV5-1; 7 nucleotides align to TRBD1. CDR1 and CDR2 from the germline V gene are SGHRS and YFSETQ. The CDR3 runs 18 residues. V shed 0 bases and J 0 bases; nucleotides not matched to a gene: 12. CDR3 protein: CASSLAPGGRGSSYEQYF. DNA for the CDR3: TGCGCCAGCAGCTTGGCCCCAGGTGGCAGGGGGAGCTCCTACGAGCAGTACTTC.

This rearrangement joins TRBV2 to TRBJ2-5; D ambiguous. The J call may be wrong; the DNA end is better matched by TRBJ2-7. This CDR3 is 10 amino acids long. Germline V gene lookup returns CDR1 SNHLY and CDR2 FYNNEI. CDR3 region: CASSAYEQYF. As DNA, the CDR3 is TGTGCCAGCAGTGCCTACGAGCAGTACTTC.

V is TRBV5-1 and J is TRBJ2-3; D may be TRBD2 (6 bases). Germline V gene sequence: CDR1 SGHRS, CDR2 YFSETQ. V was shortened by 7 bases and J by 6 bases, with 18 bases between the two germline ends. CDR3 length: 14 residues. The CDR3 nucleotides are TGCGCCAGCCTCAGGGACTTTCGCGCGGATACGCAGTATTTT. Encoded protein: CASLRDFRADTQYF.

The V call is TRBV7-9, the J call TRBJ2-5, with D tentatively TRBD1 (5 bases). The J call could be wrong; TRBJ2-7 is a better fit for the DNA end. The CDR3 contains 12 residues. The germline gives CDR1 SEHNR, CDR2 FQNEAQ (reference sequence). The CDR3 nucleotides read TGTGCCAGCAGCTCCCAGGGCTACGAGCAGTACTTC. It is translated as CASSSQGYEQYF.

This rearrangement joins TRBV25-1 to TRBJ1-1, with D perhaps matching TRBD1 (5 bases). Between the trimmed V and J ends, which lost 4 bases and 1 base, there was a span of 7 bases. CDR3 length: 13 residues. Germline V gene sequence: CDR1 MGHDK, CDR2 SYGVNS. In nucleotides, the CDR3 is TGTGCCAGCAGTGTGGGGCGGAACACTGAAGCTTTCTTT. As protein: CASSVGRNTEAFF.